The 19 T cell receptor beta chains below were found in one sample sequenced in a study of regulatory T cells in long-lasting Graves disease. CDR3-region Arm-PCR and iRepertoire HTBI primers produced the TCR beta libraries. In TCRdb, the multiplex PCR reads were re-called with MiXCR into one record per CDR3 protein. The sample lists 300,000 to 400,000 distinct CDR3 sequences, around a fifth seen once, with around 30% in the top ten. Time point here: persistent/refractory GD, antithyroid drugs over 5 years with positive TRAb. From PBMCs, RNA was extracted and then used to make the TCR library. The starting material was peripheral blood mononuclear cells (PBMCs), obtained when the disease was refractory, from a patient treated with antithyroid drugs. The receptors derive from a female donor with Graves disease.

The J gene is TRBJ2-5, the V gene TRBV7-6; tentatively, D is TRBD1 or TRBD2 (5 bases each). Germline CDR1 and CDR2: SGHVS and FNYEAQ. This CDR3 is 17 amino acids long. The V and J ends lost 5 bases and 4 bases respectively, with 23 bases between them. CDR3 bases: TGTGCCAGCAGCGCGATTTCCCGGGACCTCTTTTCAGAGACCCAGTACTTC. This sequence encodes CASSAISRDLFSETQYF.

This clonotype has a count of ten or more. The chain's CDR3 is CASSSTAYSNQPQHF. The CDR3 bases are TGTGCCAGCAGTTCCACAGCTTATAGCAATCAGCCCCAGCATTTT. This chain connects TRBV2 to TRBJ1-5; D remains ambiguous. This CDR3 is built from 15 residues. V lost 5 bases and J lost 0, with 11 bases in between. CDR1 SNHLY and CDR2 FYNNEI come from the germline V gene. The full variable domain, rest sourced from reference TRBV2 and TRBJ1-5, is EPEVTQTPSHQVTQMGQEVILRCVPISNHLYFYWYRQILGQKVEFLVSFYNNEISEKSEIFDDQFSVERPDGSNFTLKIRSTKLEDSAMYFCASSSTAYSNQPQHFGDGTRLSIL.

This clonotype was observed a few times. V and J are TRBV6-4 and TRBJ1-6, with D possibly TRBD1 on 5 matching bases. This CDR3 is 14 amino acids long. V was pared by 2 bases and J by 9 bases, with 11 bases between. Per germline, CDR1 MRHNA and CDR2 SNTAGT. The CDR3 loop is CASSDLGGSSPLHF. The CDR3 DNA is TGTGCCAGCAGTGACCTCGGGGGGAGTTCACCCCTCCACTTT.

This chain connects TRBV9 to TRBJ1-4, with 8 bases matching TRBD1. The V gene end was trimmed by 2 bases and the J gene end by 1 base; junction bases not matched to a gene: 1. CDR1 and CDR2 (germline): SGDLS, YYNGEE. The CDR3 covers 15 residues. The CDR3, as DNA: TGTGCCAGCAGCGTCGGACAGGGAACTAATGAAAAACTGTTTTTT. The encoded protein is CASSVGQGTNEKLFF.

This clonotype was seen more than once but under ten times. V gene TRBV6-1 combines with J gene TRBJ2-4, with a possible D match to TRBD1 (6 bases). Germline CDR1 and CDR2: MNHNS and SASEGT. This CDR3 is built from 16 residues. The V and J ends lost 6 bases and 0 bases respectively, with 15 bases between them. The CDR3 loop reads CASSLRDTLAKNIQYF. Written as DNA, the CDR3 is TGTGCCAGCAGCCTCCGGGACACATTAGCCAAAAACATTCAGTACTTC.

This clonotype was detected many times. This chain connects TRBV3-1 to TRBJ2-4, with D unresolved. CDR1 and CDR2 (germline): LGHDT, YNNKEL (reference sequence). CDR3 length: 16 residues. V was pared by 1 base and J by 0 bases, with 10 bases between. CDR3 residues: CASSQASILAKNIQYF. The CDR3 bases are TGTGCCAGCAGCCAAGCAAGTATCCTAGCCAAAAACATTCAGTACTTC.

This clonotype was counted at least ten times. The genes are TRBV20-1 and TRBJ1-1; D not certain. With 3 bases removed from V and 1 base from J, the gap between germline ends came to 18 bases. Germline V gene sequence: CDR1 DFQATT, CDR2 SNEGSKA (reference sequence). CDR3 length: 16 amino acids. CDR3: CSARRGVSAGNTEAFF. As DNA, the CDR3 is TGCAGTGCTAGGCGTGGAGTATCCGCTGGGAACACTGAAGCTTTCTTT.

This chain joins TRBV29-1 and TRBJ2-7; 9 nucleotides agree with TRBD1. The germline gives CDR1 SQVTM, CDR2 ANQGSEA. This CDR3 comprises 11 residues. The ends lost 7 bases at V and 3 bases at J; junction bases unmatched: 1. DNA of the CDR3: TGCAGCGCGGGACAGGGCTACGAGCAGTACTTC. Protein product: CSAGQGYEQYF.

The chain has TRBV28 and TRBJ2-4, with D possibly matching TRBD1 (6 bases). Per germline, CDR1 MDHEN and CDR2 SYDVKM. There are 15 residues in the CDR3. V lost 5 bases to trimming and J lost 1 base, with 12 bases between them. CDR3 region: CASSPGVVAKNIQYF. The CDR3, as DNA: TGTGCCAGCAGTCCAGGGGTTGTGGCCAAAAACATTCAGTACTTC.

Here the CDR3 reads CAWRDYGTGHSPLHF. The DNA of the CDR3 is TGTGCCTGGAGAGACTACGGGACAGGGCACTCACCCCTCCACTTT. This rearrangement joins TRBV30 to TRBJ1-6; TRBD1 agrees at 9 bases. There are 15 residues in the CDR3. The V segment lost 3 bases and the J segment 10 bases; nucleotides outside the gene matches: 10. CDR1 is GTSNPN and CDR2 is SVGIG in the germline V gene (reference sequence).

This clonotype was seen at least ten times. The chain carries TRBV28 and TRBJ2-7; TRBD2 aligns across 8 bases. Germline V gene data show CDR1 as MDHEN and CDR2 as SYDVKM. The CDR3 contains 16 residues. The ends lost 5 bases at V and 6 bases at J; junction bases unmatched: 15. The CDR3: CASSRAREVYRSEQYF. The CDR3 bases are TGTGCCAGCAGTAGGGCGCGGGAGGTCTACCGTTCCGAGCAGTACTTC.

Comments on this clonotype: Germline and junction disagree at one end, which may indicate a read error. V is TRBV7-9 and J is TRBJ1-6, with TRBD1 identical over 11 bases. Germline CDR1 and CDR2: SEHNR and FQNEAQ (reference sequence). There are 18 residues in the CDR3. The CDR3 region is CANSSGQGGKSYNSPLHF. The CDR3 DNA reads TGTGCCAACAGCTCGGGACAGGGGGGAAAGTCCTATAATTCACCCCTCCACTTT.

As to this clonotype: Given the absence of the conserved phenylalanine or tryptophan at the CDR3 end, a read error is likely. The gene calls are TRBV4-3 and TRBJ1-6; D possibly corresponds to TRBD1 (5 bases). CDR1 and CDR2 (germline): LGHNA, YSLEER. This CDR3 contains 14 residues. The germline V and J ends were trimmed by 0 bases and 8 bases, with 8 bases remaining between them. The CDR3: CASSQEGPYSPLHY. The CDR3 DNA reads TGCGCCAGCAGCCAAGAGGGACCGTATTCACCCCTCCACTAT.

This clonotype was counted many times. The gene calls are TRBV12-3 or TRBV12-4 and TRBJ1-2; D not resolved. V lost 3 bases, J lost 2 bases, and 7 bases lay in between. The CDR3 runs 13 residues. For the CDR3, the DNA is TGTGCCAGCAGTTTGTACACAAACTATGGCTACACCTTC. Protein sequence: CASSLYTNYGYTF.

This clonotype was observed a handful of times. CDR3 in DNA: TGCAGCGTTAAGGGACAGGGGGGGACCTACGAGCAGTACTTC. Translation: CSVKGQGGTYEQYF. The V and J genes are TRBV29-1 and TRBJ2-7; 11 bases are shared with TRBD1. Germline V gene lookup returns CDR1 SQVTM and CDR2 ANQGSEA. J lost 2 bases, V lost 5 bases, and 5 bases had no gene match. CDR3 size: 14 residues.

This clonotype was seen ten or more times. The chain employs TRBV7-2 and TRBJ2-5; 8 nucleotides agree with TRBD1. The germline CDR1 and CDR2 sequences are SGHTA and FQGNSA. The CDR3 sequence is 13 residues long. V lost 4 bases, J lost 2 bases, and 0 bases stayed unmatched. The CDR3 spells CASSWDRQETQYF. The CDR3 region has the DNA TGTGCCAGCAGCTGGGACAGGCAAGAGACCCAGTACTTC. Combining the CDR3 with reference TRBV7-2 and TRBJ2-5 gives the whole variable domain GAGVSQSPSNKVTEKGKDVELRCDPISGHTALYWYRQSLGQGLEFLIYFQGNSAPDKSGLPSDRFSAERTGGSVSTLTIQRTQQEDSAVYLCASSWDRQETQYFGPGTRLLVL.

J is TRBJ1-5 and V is TRBV6-1; D is undetermined. Germline-derived CDR1 and CDR2 are MNHNS and SASEGT. The CDR3 extends over 16 amino acids. Trimming removed 5 bases at V and 0 bases at J, with 14 bases between. The CDR3 region is CASSRRNGYSNQPQHF. The CDR3 region has the DNA TGTGCCAGCAGTCGACGAAACGGATATAGCAATCAGCCCCAGCATTTT.

This clonotype was detected many times. The CDR3 coding sequence is TGTGCCAGCAGTGAAGCCTTGGCCGGTAGCATTCAAGAGACCCAGTACTTC. Its translation is CASSEALAGSIQETQYF. The chain combines TRBV2 with TRBJ2-5, with D hard to call. CDR3 length equals 17 residues. V dropped 0 bases and J dropped 2 bases, with 16 bases sitting between them. Germline CDR1 is SNHLY and CDR2 is FYNNEI.

This clonotype has a count of ten or more. The V call is TRBV6-1, the J call TRBJ2-5; 10 nucleotides line up with TRBD1. From germline, CDR1 is MNHNS and CDR2 SASEGT. The CDR3 is 13 residues long. The V segment lost 5 bases and the J segment 14 bases; nucleotides outside the gene matches: 11. In DNA, the CDR3 is TGTGCCAGCAGTAAACAGGACAGGGGGAGTAAATACTTC. Translation: CASSKQDRGSKYF.